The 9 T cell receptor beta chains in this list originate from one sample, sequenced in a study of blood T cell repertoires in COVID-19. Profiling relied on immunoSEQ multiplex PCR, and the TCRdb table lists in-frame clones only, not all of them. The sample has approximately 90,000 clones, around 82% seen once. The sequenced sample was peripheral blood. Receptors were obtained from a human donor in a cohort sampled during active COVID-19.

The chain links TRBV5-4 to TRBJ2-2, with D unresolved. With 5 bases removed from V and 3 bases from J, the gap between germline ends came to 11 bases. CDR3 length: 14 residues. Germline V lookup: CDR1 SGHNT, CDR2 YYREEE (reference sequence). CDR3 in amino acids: CASSRGPYTGELFF. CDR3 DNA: TGTGCCAGCAGTCGCGGCCCTTACACCGGGGAGCTGTTTTTT.

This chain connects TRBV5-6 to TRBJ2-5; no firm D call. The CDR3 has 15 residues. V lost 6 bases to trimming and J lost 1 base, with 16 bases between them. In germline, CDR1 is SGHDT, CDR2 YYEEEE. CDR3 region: CASTLRGYSQETQYF. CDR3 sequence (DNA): TGTGCCAGCACCCTCCGAGGTTATTCCCAAGAGACCCAGTACTTC.

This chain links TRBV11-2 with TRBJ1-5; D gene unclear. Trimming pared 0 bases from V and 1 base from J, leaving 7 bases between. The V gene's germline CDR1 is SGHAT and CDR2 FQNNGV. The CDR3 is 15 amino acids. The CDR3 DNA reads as TGTGCCAGCAGCTTAGATCGAGGCAGCAATCAGCCCCAGCATTTT. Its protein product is CASSLDRGSNQPQHF.

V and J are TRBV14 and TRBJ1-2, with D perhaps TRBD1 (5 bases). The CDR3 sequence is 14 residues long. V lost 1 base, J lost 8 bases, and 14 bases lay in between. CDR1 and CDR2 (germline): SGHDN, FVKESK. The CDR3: CASSQGSGTLGYTF. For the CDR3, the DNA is TGTGCCAGCAGCCAAGGTTCAGGGACTCTCGGCTACACCTTC.

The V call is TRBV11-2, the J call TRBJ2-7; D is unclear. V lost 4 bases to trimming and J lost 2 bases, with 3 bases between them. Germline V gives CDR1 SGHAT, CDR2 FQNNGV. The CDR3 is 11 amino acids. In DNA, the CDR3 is TGTGCCAGCAGCTCCGCCTACGAGCAGTACTTC. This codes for CASSSAYEQYF.

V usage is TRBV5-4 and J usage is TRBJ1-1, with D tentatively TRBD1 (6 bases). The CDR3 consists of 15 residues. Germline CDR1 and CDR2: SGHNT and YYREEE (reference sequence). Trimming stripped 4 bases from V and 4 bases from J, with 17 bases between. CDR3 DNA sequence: TGTGCCAGCAGCCAGCAGGGGTCGCGGGCCACTGAAGCTTTCTTT. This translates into CASSQQGSRATEAFF.

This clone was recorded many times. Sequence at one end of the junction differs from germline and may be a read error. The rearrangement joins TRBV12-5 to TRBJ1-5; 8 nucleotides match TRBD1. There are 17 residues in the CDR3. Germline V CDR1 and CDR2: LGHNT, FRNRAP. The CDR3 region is CASGLVPETGVIQSQHF. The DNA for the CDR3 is TGTGCTAGTGGTTTGGTACCGGAGACAGGGGTTATTCAGTCCCAGCATTTT.

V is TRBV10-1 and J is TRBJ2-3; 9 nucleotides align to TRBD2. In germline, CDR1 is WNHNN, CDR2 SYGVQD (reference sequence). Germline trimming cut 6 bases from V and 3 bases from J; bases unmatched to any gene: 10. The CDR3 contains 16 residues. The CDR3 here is CASRGAGGYVTDTQYF. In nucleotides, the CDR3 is TGCGCCAGCAGAGGAGCGGGGGGTTATGTTACAGATACGCAGTATTTT.

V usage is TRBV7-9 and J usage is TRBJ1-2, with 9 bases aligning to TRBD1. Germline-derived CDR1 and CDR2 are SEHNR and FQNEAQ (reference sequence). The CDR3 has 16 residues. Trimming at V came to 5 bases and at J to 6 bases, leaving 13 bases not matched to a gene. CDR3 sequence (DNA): TGTGCCAGCAGCGCCACCGGGACAGGGAGAAGGAATGGCTACACCTTC. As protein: CASSATGTGRRNGYTF.